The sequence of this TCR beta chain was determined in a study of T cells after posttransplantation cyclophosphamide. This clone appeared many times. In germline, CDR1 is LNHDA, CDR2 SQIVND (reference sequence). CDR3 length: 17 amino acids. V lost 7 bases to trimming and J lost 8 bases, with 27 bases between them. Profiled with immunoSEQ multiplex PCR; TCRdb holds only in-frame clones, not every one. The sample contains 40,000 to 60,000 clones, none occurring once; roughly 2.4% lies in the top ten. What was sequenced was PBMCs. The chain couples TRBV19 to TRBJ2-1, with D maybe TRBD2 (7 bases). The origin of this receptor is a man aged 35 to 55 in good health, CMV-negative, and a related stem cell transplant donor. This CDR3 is CASTSIRGGSGGYEQFF. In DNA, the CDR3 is TGTGCCAGTACCTCAATAAGGGGGGGCTCGGGAGGCTATGAGCAGTTCTTC.